These T cell receptor beta chains were read from a single sample in a study of T cell responses to AZD1222 COVID-19 vaccine. Sequenced by immunoSEQ multiplex PCR; TCRdb stores in-frame clones only, minus some. The sample contains 200,000 or so clones, around 92% of which appear only once. The specimen was peripheral blood, collected on day 0 of AZD1222 vaccination. Receptor source: an adult in good health. The CDR3 runs from the conserved cysteine through the conserved F or W. D genes are given only for firm matches. Clone size is given for some rows only: seen once, a few or many times, or a class if the clone is expanded.

d_call | clone_size | j_call | v_call | cdr3_nt | cdr3_aa
. | . | TRBJ1-5 | TRBV2 | TGTGCCAGCAGCGGGTCAAGTAGGGCCCTCGGCCAGCCCCAGCATTTT | CASSGSSRALGQPQHF
. | . | TRBJ1-6 | TRBV4-3 | TGCGCCAGCAGCCAAGATCGGAGGGTTTACTCACCCCTCCACTTT | CASSQDRRVYSPLHF
TRBD2 | . | TRBJ2-5 | TRBV15 | TGTGCCACCAGCAGAGCGGTGGTTGGCGGGGGGGACACCCAGTACTTC | CATSRAVVGGGDTQYF
. | . | TRBJ2-7 | TRBV5-1 | TGCGCCAGCAGCTTGTCACAGGCCTACGAGCAGTACTTC | CASSLSQAYEQYF
. | . | TRBJ1-2 | TRBV11-2 | TGTGCCAGCAGCATACAGACAGCTAACTATGGCTACACCTTC | CASSIQTANYGYTF
. | . | TRBJ1-2 | TRBV7-9 | TGTGCCAGCAGCAATCAAAGGGCCGATGGCTACACCTTC | CASSNQRADGYTF
. | . | TRBJ2-7 | TRBV5-1 | TGCGCCAGCAGCTTGGGCCTACTGGGTCCCTACGAGCAGTACTTC | CASSLGLLGPYEQYF
. | . | TRBJ2-3 | TRBV14 | TGTGCCAGCAGCCAAGTACGATTACGCGCCCTGAGGGATTGGACAGATACGCAGTATTTT | CASSQVRLRALRDWTDTQYF
. | . | TRBJ1-1 | TRBV10-1 | TGCGCCAGCAGTGAAGAACAGAACACTGAAGCTTTCTTT | CASSEEQNTEAFF
. | . | TRBJ2-2 | TRBV2 | TGTGCCAGCAGTGAAGAGGGTCTGAGCACCGGGGAGCTGTTTTTT | CASSEEGLSTGELFF
. | . | TRBJ2-7 | TRBV28 | TGTGCCAGCAGCCTGTGGCGGGTTTCCTACGAGCAGTACTTC | CASSLWRVSYEQYF
. | . | TRBJ2-5 | TRBV12-5 | TGTGCTAGTGGTGGCGGGACATACCAAGAGACCCAGTACTTC | CASGGGTYQETQYF
. | . | TRBJ1-3 | TRBV30 | TGTGCCTGGAGTGTACCCAGCTACTCTGGAAACACCATATATTTT | CAWSVPSYSGNTIYF
TRBD2 | . | TRBJ2-5 | TRBV6-2/TRBV6-3 | TGTGCCAGCAGTTTTAGCGGGAGAGGAGTGGAGACCCAGTACTTC | CASSFSGRGVETQYF
TRBD1 | . | TRBJ1-1 | TRBV5-1 | TGCGCCAGCAGCCGGGGACAGGTCATGAACACTGAAGCTTTCTTT | CASSRGQVMNTEAFF
. | . | TRBJ2-7 | TRBV28 | TGTGCCAGCAGTTTCAACGGGCTAGCAGGCTACGAGCAGTACTTC | CASSFNGLAGYEQYF
TRBD2 | . | TRBJ2-7 | TRBV5-1 | TGCGCCAGCTCCGCTAGCGGGATTCGATACGAGCAGTACTTC | CASSASGIRYEQYF
TRBD2 | many | TRBJ2-7 | TRBV4-2 | TGTGCCAGCAGCCAAGATTATCTAGCGGAGAGGGAGCAGTACTTC | CASSQDYLAEREQYF
. | once | TRBJ2-3 | TRBV2 | TGTGCCAGCACCGCGGCTGGTACGCAGTATTTT | CASTAAGTQYF
. | . | TRBJ1-2 | TRBV30 | TGTGCCTGGAGGGACGCAGGCGCTAACTATGGCTACACCTTC | CAWRDAGANYGYTF
. | . | TRBJ2-7 | TRBV7-3 | TGTGCCAGCAGCTTATCTGGCAGGGCGACCGAGCAGTACTTC | CASSLSGRATEQYF
TRBD1 | . | TRBJ1-2 | TRBV29-1 | TGCAGCGTTGAGGGAGTGACAGGGGCGGGCTATGGCTACACCTTC | CSVEGVTGAGYGYTF
. | few | TRBJ2-2 | TRBV2 | TGTGCCAGCAGTGAAGCGTGGGGAAACACCGGGGAGCTGTTTTTT | CASSEAWGNTGELFF
. | . | TRBJ1-1 | TRBV7-9 | TGTGCCAGCAGCACCTATAACACTGAAGCTTTCTTT | CASSTYNTEAFF
TRBD2 | . | TRBJ2-7 | TRBV7-9 | TGTGCCAGCAGCTTAGGACCCGGGACTAGCGGCTCCTACGAGCAGTACTTC | CASSLGPGTSGSYEQYF
TRBD1 | . | TRBJ1-5 | TRBV19 | TGTGCCAGTAGTATAAGGGGACAGGGTTTATATCAGCCCCAGCATTTT | CASSIRGQGLYQPQHF
TRBD2 | . | TRBJ2-3 | TRBV4-2 | TGTGCCAGCAGCCGGGTAGGTCCAGCGGGAGCAAACACAGATACGCAGTATTTT | CASSRVGPAGANTDTQYF
. | . | TRBJ1-5 | TRBV21-1 | TGTGCCAGCAGCAAAAAAGGGAACACTCTCGATCCCGGGACAGGGAACAATCAGCCCCAGCATTTT | CASSKKGNTLDPGTGNNQPQHF
. | . | TRBJ1-1 | TRBV11-3 | TGTGCCAGCAGCGGTTTCGCGAGTTCTGAAGCTTTCTTT | CASSGFASSEAFF
TRBD1 | . | TRBJ2-5 | TRBV5-4 | TGTGCCAGCAGCTTGCCGACAGGGGGCCAAGAGACCCAGTACTTC | CASSLPTGGQETQYF
. | . | TRBJ1-1 | TRBV4-3 | TGCGCCAGCAGCCAGGTGGTGGGCACTGAAGCTTTCTTT | CASSQVVGTEAFF
TRBD2 | . | TRBJ2-2 | TRBV6-1 | TGTGCCAGCAGTGAAGAGCGGGGGAGGGACGGGGAGCTGTTTTTT | CASSEERGRDGELFF
. | . | TRBJ1-5 | TRBV3-1/TRBV3-2 | TGTGCCAGCAGCCAAGGGAGTCAGCCCCAGCATTTT | CASSQGSQPQHF
TRBD1 | . | TRBJ1-1 | TRBV5-1 | TGCGCCAGCAGCCCCCGGACAGGGGAGACTGAAGCTTTCTTT | CASSPRTGETEAFF
TRBD1 | . | TRBJ1-2 | TRBV5-1 | TGCGCCAGCAGCTTAACTGACGCTATCGGACAGGGTGATGGCTACACCTTC | CASSLTDAIGQGDGYTF